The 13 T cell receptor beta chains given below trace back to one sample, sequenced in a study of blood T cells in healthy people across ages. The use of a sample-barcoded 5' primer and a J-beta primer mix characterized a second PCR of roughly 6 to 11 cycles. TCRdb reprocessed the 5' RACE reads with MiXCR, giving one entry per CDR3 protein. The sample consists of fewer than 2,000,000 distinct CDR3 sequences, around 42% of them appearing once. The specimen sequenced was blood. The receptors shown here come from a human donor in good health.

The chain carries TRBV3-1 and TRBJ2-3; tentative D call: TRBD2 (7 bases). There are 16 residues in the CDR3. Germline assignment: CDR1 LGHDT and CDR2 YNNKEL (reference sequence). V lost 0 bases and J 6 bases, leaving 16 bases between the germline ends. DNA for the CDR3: TGTGCCAGCAGCCAAGAGGGGGGGGGCCCCCCGGATACGCAGTATTTT. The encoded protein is CASSQEGGGPPDTQYF.

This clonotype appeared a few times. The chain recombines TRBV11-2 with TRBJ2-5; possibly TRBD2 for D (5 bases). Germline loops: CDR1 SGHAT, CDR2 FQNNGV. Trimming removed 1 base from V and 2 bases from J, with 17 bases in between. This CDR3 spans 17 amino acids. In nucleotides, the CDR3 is TGTGCCAGCAGCTTAGGACACCGGGAAGACCTTCAAGAGACCCAGTACTTC. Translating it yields CASSLGHREDLQETQYF. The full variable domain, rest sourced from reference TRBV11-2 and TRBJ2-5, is EAGVAQSPRYKIIEKRQSVAFWCNPISGHATLYWYQQILGQGPKLLIQFQNNGVVDDSQLPKDRFSAERLKGVDSTLKIQPAKLEDSAVYLCASSLGHREDLQETQYFGPGTRLLVL.

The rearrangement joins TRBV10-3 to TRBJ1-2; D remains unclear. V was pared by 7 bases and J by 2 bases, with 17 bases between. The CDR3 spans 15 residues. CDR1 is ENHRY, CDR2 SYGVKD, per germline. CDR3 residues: CAIKTGDLQNYGYTF. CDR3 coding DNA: TGTGCCATCAAGACCGGTGACCTTCAAAACTATGGCTACACCTTC.

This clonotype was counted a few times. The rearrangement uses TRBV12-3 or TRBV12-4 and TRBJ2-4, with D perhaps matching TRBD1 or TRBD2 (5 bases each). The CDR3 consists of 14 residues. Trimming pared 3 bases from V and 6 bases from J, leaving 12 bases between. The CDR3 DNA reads TGTGCCAGCAGTTTGGGACGCGTCATAAACATTCAGTACTTC. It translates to CASSLGRVINIQYF.

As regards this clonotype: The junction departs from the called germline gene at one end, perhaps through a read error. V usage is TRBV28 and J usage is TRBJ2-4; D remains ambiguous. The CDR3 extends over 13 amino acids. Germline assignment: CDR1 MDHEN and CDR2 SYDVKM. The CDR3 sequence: CANSMGRRIIQYF. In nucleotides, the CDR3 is TGTGCCAACAGTATGGGCAGACGCATCATTCAGTACTTC.

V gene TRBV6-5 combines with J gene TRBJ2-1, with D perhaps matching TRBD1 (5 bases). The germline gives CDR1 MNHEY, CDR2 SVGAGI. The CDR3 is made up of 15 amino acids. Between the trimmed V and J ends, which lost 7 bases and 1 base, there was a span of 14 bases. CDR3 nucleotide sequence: TGTGCCAGCACCCTAAGCCAGGGATCCTACAATGAGCAGTTCTTC. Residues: CASTLSQGSYNEQFF.

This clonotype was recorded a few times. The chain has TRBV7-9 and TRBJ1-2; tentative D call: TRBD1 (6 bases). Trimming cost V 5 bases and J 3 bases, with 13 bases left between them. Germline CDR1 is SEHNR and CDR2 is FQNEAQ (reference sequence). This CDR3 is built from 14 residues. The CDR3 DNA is TGTGCCAGCAGCCGGACAGACTCCTACTATGGCTACACCTTC. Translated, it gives CASSRTDSYYGYTF.

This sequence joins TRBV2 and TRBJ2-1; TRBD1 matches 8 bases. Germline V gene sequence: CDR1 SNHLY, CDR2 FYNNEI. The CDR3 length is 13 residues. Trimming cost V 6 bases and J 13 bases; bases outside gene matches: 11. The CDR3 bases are TGTGCCAGCAGGGAACGGGAGACAGGGGTTCAGTTCTTC. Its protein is CASRERETGVQFF. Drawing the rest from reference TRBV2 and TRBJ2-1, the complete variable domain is EPEVTQTPSHQVTQMGQEVILRCVPISNHLYFYWYRQILGQKVEFLVSFYNNEISEKSEIFDDQFSVERPDGSNFTLKIRSTKLEDSAMYFCASRERETGVQFFGPGTRLTVL.

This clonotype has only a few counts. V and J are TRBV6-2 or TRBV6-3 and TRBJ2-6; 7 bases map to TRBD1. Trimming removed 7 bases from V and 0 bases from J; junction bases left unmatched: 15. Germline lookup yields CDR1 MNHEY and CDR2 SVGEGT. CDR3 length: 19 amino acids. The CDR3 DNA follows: TGTGCCAGCACCTCTATGGGGACAGCATCCAACTCTGGGGCCAACGTCCTGACTTTC. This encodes CASTSMGTASNSGANVLTF.

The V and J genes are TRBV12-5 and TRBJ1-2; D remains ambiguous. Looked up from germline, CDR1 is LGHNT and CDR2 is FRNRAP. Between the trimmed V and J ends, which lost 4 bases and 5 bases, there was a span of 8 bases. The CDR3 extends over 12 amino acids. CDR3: CASGSRAYGYTF. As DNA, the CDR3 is TGTGCTAGTGGTTCTAGGGCGTATGGCTACACCTTC.

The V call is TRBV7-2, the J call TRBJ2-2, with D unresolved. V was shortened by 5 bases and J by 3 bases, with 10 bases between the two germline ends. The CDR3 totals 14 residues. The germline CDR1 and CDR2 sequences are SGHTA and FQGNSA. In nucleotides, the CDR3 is TGTGCCAGCAGCCCCATGAGGCACACCGGGGAGCTGTTTTTT. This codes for CASSPMRHTGELFF.

The CDR3 region is CASSLCGTGGTGEQYF. CDR3 nucleotides: TGTGCCAGCAGTTTATGTGGGACAGGGGGCACGGGCGAGCAGTACTTC. V is TRBV28 and J is TRBJ2-7, with 12 nucleotides matching TRBD1. The V gene end was trimmed by 0 bases and the J gene end by 6 bases; junction bases not matched to a gene: 6. Looked up from germline, CDR1 is MDHEN and CDR2 is SYDVKM. This CDR3 has 16 amino acids.

The CDR3 DNA is TGTGCCAGCAGCTATGGGACAGTAGCCAAAAACATTCAGTACTTC. Translation gives CASSYGTVAKNIQYF. The genes are TRBV7-9 and TRBJ2-4; TRBD1 agrees at 7 bases. In germline, CDR1 is SEHNR, CDR2 FQNEAQ (reference sequence). Trimming at V came to 4 bases and at J to 0 bases, leaving 3 bases not matched to a gene. The CDR3 totals 15 residues. The variable domain in full, completed from reference TRBV7-9 and TRBJ2-4, reads DTGVSQNPRHKITKRGQNVTFRCDPISEHNRLYWYRQTLGQGPEFLTYFQNEAQLEKSRLLSDRFSAERPKGSFSTLEIQRTEQGDSAMYLCASSYGTVAKNIQYFGAGTRLSVL.